Here is one T cell receptor beta chain with its context. Antigen specificity is unknown. The sample originates from a study of T cell responses to AZD1222 COVID-19 vaccine. Study findings and constraints: Researchers took repertoire samples only after the peak T cell response had come. Reports indicate that nearly half of spike-specific TCRs are directed at unmutated variant regions.

Sequencing was performed with immunoSEQ multiplex PCR; in TCRdb, only in-frame clones are kept and a portion is missing. The table lists approximately 64,000 clones, about 89% of them singletons. CDR3 length: 13 amino acids. The V end was cut by 4 bases, the J end by 4 bases, with 11 bases between. The V gene is TRBV12-3 or TRBV12-4, the J gene TRBJ2-7; D is possibly TRBD1 (6 bases). The receptor comes from an adult who received the MenACWY meningococcal vaccine as a control. The starting material was peripheral blood, obtained 28 days after the second dose of the MenACWY control vaccine. The DNA of the CDR3 is TGTGCCAGCAGTTCAGGGGTCGGGTACGAGCAGTACTTC. Its protein is CASSSGVGYEQYF.